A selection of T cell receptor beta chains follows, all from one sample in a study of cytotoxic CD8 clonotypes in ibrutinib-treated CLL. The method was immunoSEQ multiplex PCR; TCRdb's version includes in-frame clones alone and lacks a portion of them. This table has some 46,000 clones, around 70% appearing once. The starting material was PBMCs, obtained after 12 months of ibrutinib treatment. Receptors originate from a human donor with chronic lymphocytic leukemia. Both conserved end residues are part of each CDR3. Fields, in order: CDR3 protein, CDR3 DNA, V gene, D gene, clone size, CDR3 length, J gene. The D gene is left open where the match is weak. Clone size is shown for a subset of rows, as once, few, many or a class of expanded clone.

CDR3: CASSHGLAGPVQETQYF
DNA: TGTGCCAGCAGCCACGGACTAGCGGGGCCCGTCCAAGAGACCCAGTACTTC
V: TRBV4-2
D: TRBD2
size: .
length: 17
J: TRBJ2-5

CDR3: CASSLGGGRGHNSPLHF
DNA: TGCGCCAGCAGCTTGGGCGGAGGGAGGGGACATAATTCACCCCTCCACTTT
V: TRBV5-1
D: .
size: .
length: 17
J: TRBJ1-6

CDR3: CASSLQRDSHEQYF
DNA: TGTGCCAGCAGCTTACAACGGGACAGCCACGAGCAGTACTTC
V: TRBV6-6
D: TRBD1
size: .
length: 14
J: TRBJ2-7

CDR3: CASSLFGADNEQFF
DNA: TGCGCCAGCAGCTTGTTTGGGGCGGACAATGAGCAGTTCTTC
V: TRBV5-1
D: .
size: .
length: 14
J: TRBJ2-1

CDR3: CASSQEVASGADTQYF
DNA: TGTGCCAGCAGCCAAGAAGTTGCCTCTGGAGCAGATACGCAGTATTTT
V: TRBV4-2
D: .
size: .
length: 16
J: TRBJ2-3

CDR3: CASSLRTVLLETQYF
DNA: TGTGCCAGCAGCTTGCGGACAGTCCTGTTGGAGACCCAGTACTTC
V: TRBV5-5
D: .
size: .
length: 15
J: TRBJ2-5

CDR3: CASSILTGAFNQPQHF
DNA: TGTGCCAGTAGTATCCTTACAGGGGCCTTCAATCAGCCCCAGCATTTT
V: TRBV19
D: TRBD1
size: few
length: 16
J: TRBJ1-5

CDR3: CASSQVGMGETQYF
DNA: TGTGCCAGCAGCCAGGTGGGAATGGGAGAGACCCAGTACTTC
V: TRBV7-8
D: .
size: .
length: 14
J: TRBJ2-5

CDR3: CASGSFVTGAYEQYF
DNA: TGTGCCAGCGGATCCTTCGTGACAGGGGCCTACGAGCAGTACTTC
V: TRBV7-2
D: TRBD1
size: few
length: 15
J: TRBJ2-7

CDR3: CASSLEGQPQHF
DNA: TGTGCCAGCAGCTTGGAGGGTCAGCCCCAGCATTTT
V: TRBV5-5
D: .
size: .
length: 12
J: TRBJ1-5

CDR3: CASTAWLAGLNEQFF
DNA: TGTGCCAGCACGGCGTGGCTAGCGGGGTTGAATGAGCAGTTCTTC
V: TRBV6-1
D: TRBD2
size: once
length: 15
J: TRBJ2-1

CDR3: CASSAEKSALNEQFF
DNA: TGTGCCAGCAGTGCAGAGAAAAGTGCCCTAAATGAGCAGTTCTTC
V: TRBV6-5
D: .
size: .
length: 15
J: TRBJ2-1

CDR3: CAISEGDNSNQPQHF
DNA: TGTGCCATCAGTGAAGGAGATAATAGCAATCAGCCCCAGCATTTT
V: TRBV10-3
D: .
size: large
length: 15
J: TRBJ1-5

CDR3: CASSPGLAGPLSYEQYF
DNA: TGTGCCAGCAGCCCAGGACTAGCGGGGCCACTCTCCTACGAGCAGTACTTC
V: TRBV9
D: TRBD2
size: few
length: 17
J: TRBJ2-7

CDR3: CASSLETGGAFF
DNA: TGTGCCAGCAGCTTAGAAACAGGAGGAGCTTTCTTT
V: TRBV11-3
D: .
size: .
length: 12
J: TRBJ1-1

CDR3: CASSPIQPFYGYTF
DNA: TGTGCCAGCAGCCCCATTCAGCCCTTTTATGGCTACACCTTC
V: TRBV5-6
D: .
size: .
length: 14
J: TRBJ1-2

CDR3: CAAEGTTSSYTF
DNA: TGTGCAGCCGAGGGTACAACAAGTAGCTACACCTTC
V: TRBV28
D: .
size: .
length: 12
J: TRBJ1-2

CDR3: CASTLGPEAGTEAFF
DNA: TGTGCCAGTACTTTAGGACCCGAGGCGGGAACTGAAGCTTTCTTT
V: TRBV19
D: .
size: .
length: 15
J: TRBJ1-1

CDR3: CSVETGSTGNTIYF
DNA: TGCAGCGTTGAAACAGGGTCAACTGGAAACACCATATATTTT
V: TRBV29-1
D: .
size: .
length: 14
J: TRBJ1-3

CDR3: CASSQFGGAGTEAFF
DNA: TGTGCCAGCAGCCAATTCGGGGGGGCTGGCACTGAAGCTTTCTTT
V: TRBV11-2
D: .
size: once
length: 15
J: TRBJ1-1

CDR3: CASSFTSGGAWETQYF
DNA: TGTGCCAGCAGCTTTACTAGCGGGGGGGCGTGGGAGACCCAGTACTTC
V: TRBV7-8
D: TRBD2
size: .
length: 16
J: TRBJ2-5

CDR3: CASSASGGNQPQHF
DNA: TGTGCCAGCAGCGCTTCAGGGGGCAATCAGCCCCAGCATTTT
V: TRBV9
D: .
size: .
length: 14
J: TRBJ1-5

CDR3: CASSYSTRTSGNRKNTGELFF
DNA: TGTGCCAGCAGTTACTCGACCCGGACTAGCGGGAATCGAAAGAACACCGGGGAGCTGTTTTTT
V: TRBV6-8
D: TRBD2
size: .
length: 21
J: TRBJ2-2

CDR3: CASSYSMGGSTYEQYF
DNA: TGTGCCAGCAGTTACTCGATGGGCGGTTCAACCTACGAGCAGTACTTC
V: TRBV6-7
D: .
size: .
length: 16
J: TRBJ2-7

CDR3: CASSQSLGTESYNEQFF
DNA: TGCGCCAGCAGCCAGTCGTTAGGGACCGAGTCCTACAATGAGCAGTTCTTC
V: TRBV4-1
D: .
size: .
length: 17
J: TRBJ2-1

CDR3: CATSRDALDRGNSPLHF
DNA: TGTGCCACCAGCAGAGATGCCCTCGACAGGGGGAATTCACCCCTCCACTTT
V: TRBV15
D: TRBD1
size: many
length: 17
J: TRBJ1-6

CDR3: CASSPFGNQPQHF
DNA: TGTGCCAGCAGCCCGTTTGGCAATCAGCCCCAGCATTTT
V: TRBV9
D: .
size: once
length: 13
J: TRBJ1-5

CDR3: CSVSPGYNSPLHF
DNA: TGCAGCGTTTCGCCGGGGTATAATTCACCCCTCCACTTT
V: TRBV29-1
D: .
size: .
length: 13
J: TRBJ1-6

CDR3: CASSPGPDNYGYTF
DNA: TGTGCCAGCAGCCCAGGGCCGGATAACTATGGCTACACCTTC
V: TRBV7-2
D: .
size: few
length: 14
J: TRBJ1-2

CDR3: CASSYIQGYNEQFF
DNA: TGTGCCAGCAGCTATATCCAGGGTTACAATGAGCAGTTCTTC
V: TRBV7-9
D: .
size: few
length: 14
J: TRBJ2-1

CDR3: CASSYEGRGEKLFF
DNA: TGTGCCAGCAGTTACGAAGGAAGGGGAGAAAAACTGTTTTTT
V: TRBV6-5
D: .
size: .
length: 14
J: TRBJ1-4

CDR3: CASSQDNRQGWDTEAFF
DNA: TGTGCCAGCAGCCAAGATAACCGACAGGGGTGGGACACTGAAGCTTTCTTT
V: TRBV5-5
D: TRBD1
size: few
length: 17
J: TRBJ1-1

CDR3: CSAAGTVNTEAFF
DNA: TGCAGCGCCGCCGGGACGGTGAACACTGAAGCTTTCTTT
V: TRBV29-1
D: .
size: .
length: 13
J: TRBJ1-1

CDR3: CASSEGQLYGYTF
DNA: TGCGCCAGCAGTGAAGGGCAACTCTATGGCTACACCTTC
V: TRBV10-2
D: .
size: .
length: 13
J: TRBJ1-2

CDR3: CASSLQENTEAFF
DNA: TGTGCCAGCAGCCTCCAGGAGAACACTGAAGCTTTCTTT
V: TRBV13
D: .
size: .
length: 13
J: TRBJ1-1

CDR3: CASSLDRAVGGRREQYF
DNA: TGTGCCAGCAGCTTAGATAGGGCGGTCGGGGGGCGCCGCGAGCAGTACTTC
V: TRBV11-2
D: .
size: once
length: 17
J: TRBJ2-7

CDR3: CASSPRTPGDEKLFF
DNA: TGTGCCAGTAGTCCTCGAACCCCGGGGGACGAAAAACTGTTTTTT
V: TRBV19
D: .
size: .
length: 15
J: TRBJ1-4

CDR3: CASSYLLGARNTEAFF
DNA: TGTGCCAGCAGTTATTTGTTAGGGGCGCGGAACACTGAAGCTTTCTTT
V: TRBV6-5
D: .
size: .
length: 16
J: TRBJ1-1

CDR3: CASSGGQGHQPQHF
DNA: TGTGCCAGCAGTGGGGGACAGGGACATCAGCCCCAGCATTTT
V: TRBV6-1
D: TRBD1
size: .
length: 14
J: TRBJ1-5

CDR3: CASSSTGMTDTQYF
DNA: TGTGCCAGCAGCTCTACAGGGATGACAGATACGCAGTATTTT
V: TRBV5-4
D: .
size: .
length: 14
J: TRBJ2-3

CDR3: CASSDPGLGKDTQYF
DNA: TGTGCCAGCAGTGACCCGGGACTAGGCAAAGATACGCAGTATTTT
V: TRBV6-1
D: TRBD2
size: once
length: 15
J: TRBJ2-3

CDR3: CASSLGTKTDTQYF
DNA: TGCGCCAGCAGCTTGGGCACTAAGACAGATACGCAGTATTTT
V: TRBV5-1
D: .
size: .
length: 14
J: TRBJ2-3

CDR3: CASSLNGGGQSDTQYF
DNA: TGCGCCAGCAGCTTAAACGGCGGGGGGCAGTCAGATACGCAGTATTTT
V: TRBV5-1
D: TRBD2
size: .
length: 16
J: TRBJ2-3

CDR3: CASSPTNVADTQYF
DNA: TGTGCCAGCAGCCCGACGAATGTAGCAGATACGCAGTATTTT
V: TRBV7-9
D: .
size: .
length: 14
J: TRBJ2-3

CDR3: CASEVRGENTEAFF
DNA: TGTGCCAGCGAGGTTCGGGGGGAGAACACTGAAGCTTTCTTT
V: TRBV5-4
D: .
size: few
length: 14
J: TRBJ1-1

CDR3: CASSYLTGGEEKLFF
DNA: TGTGCCAGCAGTTACTTGACAGGGGGGGAAGAAAAACTGTTTTTT
V: TRBV6-6
D: TRBD1
size: few
length: 15
J: TRBJ1-4

CDR3: CASSPTDAYEQYF
DNA: TGTGCCAGCAGTCCGACAGATGCCTACGAGCAGTACTTC
V: TRBV27
D: .
size: .
length: 13
J: TRBJ2-7

CDR3: CASSPLRHTEAFF
DNA: TGTGCCAGCAGCCCCCTTCGCCATACTGAAGCTTTCTTT
V: TRBV6-5
D: .
size: .
length: 13
J: TRBJ1-1

CDR3: CASGLTGGYTEAFF
DNA: TGTGCCAGCGGACTGACAGGGGGCTACACTGAAGCTTTCTTT
V: TRBV2
D: TRBD1
size: .
length: 14
J: TRBJ1-1

CDR3: CASSEMAGGPWNEQFF
DNA: TGTGCCAGCAGTGAAATGGCGGGGGGGCCGTGGAATGAGCAGTTCTTC
V: TRBV6-1
D: TRBD2
size: .
length: 16
J: TRBJ2-1

CDR3: CASSRGQSYEQYF
DNA: TGTGCCAGCAGTCGGGGACAGAGCTACGAGCAGTACTTC
V: TRBV2
D: TRBD1
size: .
length: 13
J: TRBJ2-7

CDR3: CASSSRGGQPQHF
DNA: TGTGCCAGTAGTAGTCGGGGTGGTCAGCCCCAGCATTTT
V: TRBV19
D: .
size: .
length: 13
J: TRBJ1-5

CDR3: CASSFTGWETQYF
DNA: TGTGCCAGTAGTTTTACAGGTTGGGAGACCCAGTACTTC
V: TRBV19
D: .
size: .
length: 13
J: TRBJ2-5

CDR3: CASSPGRVGDTQYF
DNA: TGCGCCAGCAGCCCGGGGAGGGTGGGAGATACGCAGTATTTT
V: TRBV5-1
D: TRBD2
size: .
length: 14
J: TRBJ2-3

CDR3: CASSARDRGRTEAFF
DNA: TGTGCCAGCAGCGCCCGGGACAGGGGGCGGACTGAAGCTTTCTTT
V: TRBV7-6
D: TRBD1
size: once
length: 15
J: TRBJ1-1

CDR3: CASSLDRGAGELFF
DNA: TGTGCCAGTAGTTTGGACAGGGGGGCCGGGGAGCTGTTTTTT
V: TRBV19
D: TRBD1
size: few
length: 14
J: TRBJ2-2

CDR3: CASTGISTDTQYF
DNA: TGTGCCAGCACCGGAATTAGCACAGATACGCAGTATTTT
V: TRBV9
D: .
size: .
length: 13
J: TRBJ2-3

CDR3: CASSLGHISPADTQYF
DNA: TGCGCCAGCAGCTTGGGACATATAAGCCCGGCGGATACGCAGTATTTT
V: TRBV5-1
D: .
size: .
length: 16
J: TRBJ2-3

CDR3: CASSRTSGGADTQYF
DNA: TGTGCCAGTAGCCGGACTAGCGGGGGGGCAGATACGCAGTATTTT
V: TRBV19
D: TRBD2
size: few
length: 15
J: TRBJ2-3

CDR3: CASRPRTGENTEAFF
DNA: TGCGCCAGCAGGCCCCGGACAGGAGAAAACACTGAAGCTTTCTTT
V: TRBV5-1
D: TRBD1
size: .
length: 15
J: TRBJ1-1